This note documents a single T cell receptor (beta chain) sequence. Its antigen is unidentified. Trimming took 5 bases from V and 0 from J; bases not matched to a gene: 5. Germline V gene sequence: CDR1 MNHNY, CDR2 SVGAGI (reference sequence). The CDR3 sequence is 17 residues long. The data originate from a study of T cells after yellow fever vaccination. Study outcomes and limitations: Reappearance after the booster was observed for most primary-vaccination clones (roughly 97% CD4, less than 90% CD8).

TCRdb processed the 5' RACE reads anew with MiXCR; each CDR3 protein has one entry. The table shows under 200,000 distinct CDR3 sequences, with roughly 11% occurring only once. This sample comprised CD8+ T cells sorted from PBMCs, obtained 15 days after the yellow fever booster vaccination. This chain links TRBV6-6 with TRBJ2-5, with TRBD2 identical over 14 bases. This clonotype was sampled from a man aged 18 to 30 who received the YFV17D yellow fever vaccine. CDR3 nucleotide sequence: TGTGCCAGCAGTCAGACTAGCGGGGGGGCCCACCAAGAGACCCAGTACTTC. Translation: CASSQTSGGAHQETQYF.